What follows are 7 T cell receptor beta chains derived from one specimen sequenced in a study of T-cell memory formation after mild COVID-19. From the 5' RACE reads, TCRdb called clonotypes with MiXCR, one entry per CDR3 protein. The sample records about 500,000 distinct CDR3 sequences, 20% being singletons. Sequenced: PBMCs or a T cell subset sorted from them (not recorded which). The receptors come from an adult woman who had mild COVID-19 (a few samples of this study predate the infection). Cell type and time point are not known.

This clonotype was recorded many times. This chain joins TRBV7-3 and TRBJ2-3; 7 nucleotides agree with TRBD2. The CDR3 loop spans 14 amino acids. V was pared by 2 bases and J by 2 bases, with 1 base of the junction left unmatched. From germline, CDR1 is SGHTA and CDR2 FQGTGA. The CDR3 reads CASSLGTTTDTQYF. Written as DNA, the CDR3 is TGTGCCAGCAGCTTAGGGACTACCACAGATACGCAGTATTTT.

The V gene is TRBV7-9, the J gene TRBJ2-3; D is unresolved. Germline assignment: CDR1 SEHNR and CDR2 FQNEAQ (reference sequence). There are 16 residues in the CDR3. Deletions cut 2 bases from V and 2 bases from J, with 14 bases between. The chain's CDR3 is CASSLLPGSHTDTQYF. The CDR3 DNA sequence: TGTGCCAGCAGCTTACTCCCCGGATCCCACACAGATACGCAGTATTTT.

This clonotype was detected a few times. The CDR3 protein is CASSPDWGASGDNEQFF. CDR3 bases: TGTGCCAGCAGCCCGGACTGGGGGGCTAGCGGGGACAATGAGCAGTTCTTC. V usage is TRBV7-9 and J usage is TRBJ2-1; 9 bases fit TRBD2. This CDR3 is 17 amino acids long. Germline V gene sequence: CDR1 SEHNR, CDR2 FQNEAQ (reference sequence). V shed 5 bases, J shed 5 bases, and the junction held 13 bases outside the gene matches.

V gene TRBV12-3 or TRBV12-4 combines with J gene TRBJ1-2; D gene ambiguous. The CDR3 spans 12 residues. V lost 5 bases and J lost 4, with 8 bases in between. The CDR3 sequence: CASSPHPYGYTF. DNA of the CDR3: TGTGCCAGCAGTCCCCACCCCTATGGCTACACCTTC.

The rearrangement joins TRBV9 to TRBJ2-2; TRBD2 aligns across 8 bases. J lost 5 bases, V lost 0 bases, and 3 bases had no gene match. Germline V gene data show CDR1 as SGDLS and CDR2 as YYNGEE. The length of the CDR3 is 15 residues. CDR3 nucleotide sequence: TGTGCCAGCAGCGTAGGCGGGAGGAATACCGGGGAGCTGTTTTTT. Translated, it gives CASSVGGRNTGELFF.

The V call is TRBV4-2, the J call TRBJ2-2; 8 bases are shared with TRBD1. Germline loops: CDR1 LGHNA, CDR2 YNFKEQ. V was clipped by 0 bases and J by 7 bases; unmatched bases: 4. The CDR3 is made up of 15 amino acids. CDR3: CASSQEQGAGGELFF. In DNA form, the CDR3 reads TGTGCCAGCAGCCAAGAGCAGGGGGCTGGCGGGGAGCTGTTTTTT.

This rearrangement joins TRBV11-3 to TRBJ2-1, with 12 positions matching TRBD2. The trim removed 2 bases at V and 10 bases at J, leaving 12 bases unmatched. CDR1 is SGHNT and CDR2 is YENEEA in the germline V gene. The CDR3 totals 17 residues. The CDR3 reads CASSLSRTSGIGAEQFF. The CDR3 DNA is TGTGCCAGCAGCTTATCCCGGACTAGCGGGATCGGAGCAGAGCAGTTCTTC.